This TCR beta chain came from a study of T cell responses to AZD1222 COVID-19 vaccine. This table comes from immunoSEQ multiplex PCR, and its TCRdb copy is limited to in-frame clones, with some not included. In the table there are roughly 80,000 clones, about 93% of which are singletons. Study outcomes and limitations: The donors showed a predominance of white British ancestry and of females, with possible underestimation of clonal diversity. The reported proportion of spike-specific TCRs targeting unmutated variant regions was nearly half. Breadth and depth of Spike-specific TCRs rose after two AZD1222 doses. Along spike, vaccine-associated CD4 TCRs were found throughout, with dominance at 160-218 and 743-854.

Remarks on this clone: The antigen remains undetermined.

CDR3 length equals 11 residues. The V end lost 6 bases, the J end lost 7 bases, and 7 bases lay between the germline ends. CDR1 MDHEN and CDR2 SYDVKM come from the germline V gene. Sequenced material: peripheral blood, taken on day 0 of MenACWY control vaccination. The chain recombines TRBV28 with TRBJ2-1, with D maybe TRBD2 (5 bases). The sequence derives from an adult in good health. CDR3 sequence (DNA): TGTGCCAGCAGATCGGGGAATGAGCAGTTCTTC. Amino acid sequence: CASRSGNEQFF.